This entry lists 7 T cell receptor beta chains sequenced from one sample in a study of CD8 T cells in Susac syndrome. Reverse transcription of roughly 0.45 to 1 ug RNA was performed with random hexamers. TCRdb used MiXCR to reprocess the immunoSEQ multiplex PCR reads, holding one entry per CDR3 protein. This sample has under 550,000 distinct CDR3 sequences, with approximately 89% found just once. Sequences were obtained from CD8+ T cells from PBMCs. The receptor set was obtained from a human donor with multiple sclerosis.

This clonotype was counted only a few times. This chain joins TRBV5-6 and TRBJ1-2; 7 positions agree with TRBD1. V was pared by 4 bases and J by 10 bases, with 7 bases of the junction left unmatched. Germline V gene sequence: CDR1 SGHDT, CDR2 YYEEEE. The CDR3 contains 12 residues. DNA for the CDR3: TGTGCCAGCAGCGCCCGACAGGGCGACTACACCTTC. Translating it yields CASSARQGDYTF.

This clonotype was seen once. The V call is TRBV2, the J call TRBJ2-6; D not resolved. Germline lookup yields CDR1 SNHLY and CDR2 FYNNEI. The CDR3 length is 16 residues. Trimming stripped 6 bases from V and 0 bases from J, with 12 bases between. The CDR3 spells CASRVFSDSGANVLTF. The DNA for the CDR3 is TGTGCCAGCAGGGTTTTTTCAGACTCTGGGGCCAACGTCCTGACTTTC.

The chain uses TRBV12-3 or TRBV12-4 and TRBJ2-1, with D perhaps matching TRBD2 (5 bases). This CDR3 is 15 amino acids long. V lost 3 bases and J 3 bases, leaving 12 bases between the germline ends. The CDR3 bases are TGTGCCAGCAGTTTTACCCGGGGTGGCTACAATGAGCAGTTCTTC. Its protein product is CASSFTRGGYNEQFF.

V and J are TRBV7-9 and TRBJ2-2; 7 nucleotides align to TRBD1. V lost 5 bases to trimming and J lost 5 bases; unmatched junction nucleotides: 14. The CDR3 totals 17 residues. Germline lookup yields CDR1 SEHNR and CDR2 FQNEAQ (reference sequence). The CDR3 loop reads CASSPQAGQVRTGELFF. For the CDR3, the DNA is TGTGCCAGCAGCCCTCAGGCAGGACAGGTTCGGACCGGGGAGCTGTTTTTT. The complete variable domain, with remaining parts taken from reference TRBV7-9 and TRBJ2-2, reads DTGVSQNPRHKITKRGQNVTFRCDPISEHNRLYWYRQTLGQGPEFLTYFQNEAQLEKSRLLSDRFSAERPKGSFSTLEIQRTEQGDSAMYLCASSPQAGQVRTGELFFGEGSRLTVL.

This chain joins TRBV5-6 and TRBJ2-7; 11 nucleotides agree with TRBD1. This CDR3 spans 15 amino acids. The J segment lost 7 bases and the V segment lost 4 bases, leaving 10 bases of the junction unmatched. Germline CDR1 is SGHDT and CDR2 is YYEEEE. The CDR3 is CASSGRDRGGREQYF. As DNA, the CDR3 is TGTGCCAGCAGCGGCCGGGACAGGGGGGGTCGGGAGCAGTACTTC.

This clonotype was counted a single time. This CDR3 reads CAISESVRGGLNTEAFF. Written as DNA, the CDR3 is TGTGCCATCAGTGAGTCGGTCAGGGGAGGCTTGAACACTGAAGCTTTCTTT. The chain recombines TRBV10-3 with TRBJ1-1; tentatively, D is TRBD1 (6 bases). Germline assignment: CDR1 ENHRY and CDR2 SYGVKD. CDR3 length: 17 amino acids. V was trimmed by 0 bases and J by 0 bases, leaving 14 bases between them.

The chain has TRBV19 and TRBJ1-1, with D perhaps matching TRBD1 (6 bases). The CDR3 is made up of 13 amino acids. Germline loops: CDR1 LNHDA, CDR2 SQIVND (reference sequence). V dropped 3 bases and J dropped 5 bases, with 10 bases sitting between them. The CDR3: CASSISGETEAFF. In DNA, the CDR3 is TGTGCCAGTAGTATTTCAGGGGAGACTGAAGCTTTCTTT.